The 26 T cell receptor beta chains given below trace back to one sample, sequenced in a study of shared clonotypes between healthy human individuals. Assay: immunoSEQ multiplex PCR; the TCRdb copy retains only in-frame clones and omits some. The table has 1.5 million to 2.5 million clones, about 94% seen once. In the naive CD8 group, cells lacked CD45RO and were positively selected for CCR7, so terminally differentiated effector memory CD45RA+ cells were left out. The sequencing sample was made of naive CD8+ T cells sorted from blood. Source of these receptors: a man aged 18 to 29 in good health.

The chain couples TRBV28 to TRBJ2-3; TRBD2 matches 12 bases. Germline V CDR1 and CDR2: MDHEN, SYDVKM. V lost 4 bases and J lost 4; bases outside the gene matches: 15. The CDR3 extends over 19 amino acids. CDR3 coding DNA: TGTGCCAGCAGTTCCCCAATGCTAACTAGCGGGGGGAAGGCAGATACGCAGTATTTT. Translated: CASSSPMLTSGGKADTQYF.

The chain couples TRBV19 to TRBJ1-2, with a weak D call TRBD1 (5 bases). The CDR3 sequence is 12 residues long. CDR1 is LNHDA, CDR2 SQIVND, per germline (reference sequence). Trimming took off 5 bases at V and 4 bases at J, with 8 bases between the two ends. DNA for the CDR3: TGTGCCAGTAGTCAGGGTGTCTATGGCTACACCTTC. Its protein product is CASSQGVYGYTF. The complete variable domain, with remaining parts taken from reference TRBV19 and TRBJ1-2, reads DGGITQSPKYLFRKEGQNVTLSCEQNLNHDAMYWYRQDPGQGLRLIYYSQIVNDFQKGDIAEGYSVSREKKESFPLTVTSAQKNPTAFYLCASSQGVYGYTFGSGTRLTVV.

The genes are TRBV2 and TRBJ1-2; TRBD1 matches at 9 bases. CDR3 size: 15 residues. V lost 5 bases to trimming and J lost 7 bases; unmatched junction nucleotides: 11. Germline V gene lookup returns CDR1 SNHLY and CDR2 FYNNEI. As DNA, the CDR3 is TGTGCCAGCAGTCCACAGGGGGCCATAGGGGTTGGCTACACCTTC. Encoded protein: CASSPQGAIGVGYTF.

The gene calls are TRBV2 and TRBJ2-2; D not certain. Trimming left V 8 bases short and J 1 base short, with 8 bases between. Per germline, CDR1 SNHLY and CDR2 FYNNEI. CDR3 length: 13 amino acids. Here the CDR3 DNA reads TGTGCCAGCGTGCCGGGGAACACCGGGGAGCTGTTTTTT. Protein product: CASVPGNTGELFF.

This clone appeared a single time. The J gene is TRBJ2-7, the V gene TRBV4-2; D is undetermined. Germline CDR1 LGHNA, CDR2 YNFKEQ. CDR3 length: 14 amino acids. The V gene lost 0 bases and the J gene lost 0 bases, with 6 bases spanning the gap. CDR3: CASSQELGSYEQYF. CDR3 in DNA: TGTGCCAGCAGCCAAGAACTTGGCTCCTACGAGCAGTACTTC.

V usage is TRBV6-5 and J usage is TRBJ2-5; possibly TRBD1 or TRBD2 for D (6 bases each). Trimming removed 4 bases from V and 5 bases from J, with 14 bases in between. Per germline, CDR1 MNHEY and CDR2 SVGAGI. The CDR3 consists of 14 residues. The CDR3 protein is CASSFEGGGETQYF. In DNA, the CDR3 is TGTGCCAGCAGTTTTGAGGGGGGTGGGGAGACCCAGTACTTC.

The V and J genes are TRBV5-1 and TRBJ2-1, with TRBD2 matching over 12 bases. V shed 3 bases, J shed 4 bases, and the junction held 8 bases outside the gene matches. CDR1 and CDR2 (germline): SGHRS, YFSETQ. This CDR3 is 17 amino acids long. CDR3 nucleotide sequence: TGCGCCAGCAGCTCGAGACTAGCGGGGGCGATATACAATGAGCAGTTCTTC. Amino acid sequence: CASSSRLAGAIYNEQFF. The full variable domain, its missing parts supplied by reference TRBV5-1 and TRBJ2-1, is KAGVTQTPRYLIKTRGQQVTLSCSPISGHRSVSWYQQTPGQGLQFLFEYFSETQRNKGNFPGRFSGRQFSNSRSEMNVSTLELGDSALYLCASSSRLAGAIYNEQFFGPGTRLTVL.

V gene TRBV15 combines with J gene TRBJ2-3; D gene unclear. The CDR3 spans 13 residues. The germline gives CDR1 LNHNV, CDR2 YYDKDF (reference sequence). Trimming pared 6 bases from V and 2 bases from J, leaving 9 bases between. Here the CDR3 reads CATRETDTDTQYF. The CDR3 bases are TGTGCCACCAGAGAAACGGACACAGATACGCAGTATTTT.

The chain employs TRBV6-5 and TRBJ2-5; TRBD2 agrees at 12 bases. The J call is in doubt because the DNA end fits TRBJ2-7 better. This CDR3 is built from 15 residues. Germline V CDR1 and CDR2: MNHEY, SVGAGI. CDR3 DNA: TGTGCCAGCAGTTACTCGAGACTAGCGGGAGTCGAGCAGTACTTC. It codes for CASSYSRLAGVEQYF.

V and J are TRBV19 and TRBJ2-7; possible D gene TRBD1, 6 bases. CDR1 LNHDA and CDR2 SQIVND come from the germline V gene (reference sequence). Trimming removed 5 bases from V and 5 bases from J, with 10 bases in between. The CDR3 sequence is 12 residues long. The CDR3, as DNA: TGTGCCAGTAGTTTCCGGACAGACGAGCAGTACTTC. Amino acids: CASSFRTDEQYF.

This clone was observed a handful of times. V and J are TRBV27 and TRBJ1-1, with TRBD1 as a possible D gene (6 bases). Germline CDR1 and CDR2: MNHEY and SMNVEV (reference sequence). CDR3 length: 12 amino acids. V lost 5 bases, J lost 4 bases, and 8 bases lay in between. The CDR3 loop is CASSNRVTEAFF. The CDR3 region has the DNA TGTGCCAGCAGTAACAGGGTCACTGAAGCTTTCTTT.

This sequence joins TRBV13 and TRBJ2-3, with D tentatively TRBD2 (6 bases). The CDR3 is 18 residues long. Trimming removed 5 bases from V and 0 bases from J, with 21 bases in between. The germline V gene encodes CDR1 PRHDT and CDR2 FYEKMQ (reference sequence). The CDR3 region is CASSIATPSVHSTDTQYF. DNA of the CDR3: TGTGCCAGCAGCATAGCTACGCCTAGCGTACATAGCACAGATACGCAGTATTTT.

Note on this clone: Other DNA sequences in this specimen translate into the identical CDR3. V is TRBV9 and J is TRBJ1-2; D perhaps matches TRBD1 (5 bases). V was cut by 0 bases and J by 8 bases, with 8 bases left in between. From germline, CDR1 is SGDLS and CDR2 YYNGEE. This CDR3 contains 12 residues. CDR3 protein: CASSVAGGGYTF. CDR3 sequence (DNA): TGTGCCAGCAGCGTAGCTGGGGGAGGCTACACCTTC. Using reference TRBV9 and TRBJ1-2 for the parts outside the CDR3, the full variable domain is DSGVTQTPKHLITATGQRVTLRCSPRSGDLSVYWYQQSLDQGLQFLIQYYNGEERAKGNILERFSAQQFPDLHSELNLSSLELGDSALYFCASSVAGGGYTFGSGTRLTVV.

The chain recombines TRBV4-1 with TRBJ2-7, with D possibly TRBD2 on 7 matching bases. CDR1 is MGHRA and CDR2 is YSYEKL in the germline V gene. Trimming took 1 base from V and 5 from J, leaving 18 bases between them. CDR3 size: 16 residues. The CDR3 protein is CASSQVGGGGQHEQYF. CDR3 bases: TGCGCCAGCAGCCAAGTAGGTGGCGGGGGCCAACACGAGCAGTACTTC.

The chain couples TRBV10-1 to TRBJ2-3; maybe TRBD2 (6 bases). The germline V gene encodes CDR1 WNHNN and CDR2 SYGVQD (reference sequence). The CDR3 runs 15 residues. V lost 10 bases and J 4 bases, leaving 21 bases between the germline ends. This CDR3 is CAKKRRDGRPDTQYF. In DNA form, the CDR3 reads TGCGCCAAGAAAAGGCGGGATGGGAGGCCAGATACGCAGTATTTT.

This rearrangement joins TRBV6-5 to TRBJ2-1; TRBD2 might be the D (6 bases). This CDR3 has 15 residues. The germline V gene has CDR1 MNHEY and CDR2 SVGAGI. Between the trimmed V and J ends, which lost 2 bases and 1 base, there was a span of 9 bases. CDR3 nucleotide sequence: TGTGCCAGCAGTTACGGGGGGTGGTCCTACAATGAGCAGTTCTTC. Protein sequence: CASSYGGWSYNEQFF.

The chain is built from TRBV6-1 and TRBJ1-6; TRBD1 aligns across 8 bases. Germline values: CDR1 MNHNS, CDR2 SASEGT. Trimming took 6 bases from V and 9 from J; bases not matched to a gene: 10. CDR3 length: 15 residues. The CDR3 sequence is CASSDLTGEASPLHF. Written as DNA, the CDR3 is TGTGCCAGCAGCGACCTGACAGGGGAGGCTTCACCCCTCCACTTT.

The V call is TRBV5-5, the J call TRBJ1-1; no definite D call. Between the trimmed V and J ends, which lost 3 bases and 9 bases, there was a span of 24 bases. CDR3 size: 16 residues. Per the germline V gene, CDR1 is SGHKS and CDR2 is YYEKEE (reference sequence). The CDR3 region is CASSYDDKSRPLKAFF. The CDR3 coding sequence is TGTGCCAGCAGCTATGACGACAAGAGCCGCCCACTAAAAGCTTTCTTT.

The DNA of the CDR3 is TGTGCCAGCCGACTAGCGAGAGGTGAGCAGTTCTTC. Translation: CASRLARGEQFF. V is TRBV6-5 and J is TRBJ2-1; 8 bases are a match to TRBD2. Germline V gene sequence: CDR1 MNHEY, CDR2 SVGAGI. The CDR3 runs 12 residues. V was clipped by 8 bases and J by 9 bases; unmatched bases: 6.

This chain connects TRBV5-1 to TRBJ1-2; D is unclear. V shed 6 bases and J shed 1 base, with 16 bases lying between them. Germline V gives CDR1 SGHRS, CDR2 YFSETQ. CDR3 size: 15 residues. The CDR3 DNA reads TGCGCCAGCAAAGGCTATACGGAGGATAACTATGGCTACACCTTC. This gives the protein CASKGYTEDNYGYTF. Supplemented by reference TRBV5-1 and TRBJ1-2, the full variable domain reads KAGVTQTPRYLIKTRGQQVTLSCSPISGHRSVSWYQQTPGQGLQFLFEYFSETQRNKGNFPGRFSGRQFSNSRSEMNVSTLELGDSALYLCASKGYTEDNYGYTFGSGTRLTVV.

V is TRBV7-9 and J is TRBJ2-5; TRBD1 aligns across 9 bases. Per germline, CDR1 SEHNR and CDR2 FQNEAQ (reference sequence). Unmatched junction bases numbered 15, after V lost 5 bases and J lost 5 bases. The CDR3 consists of 17 residues. The chain's CDR3 is CASSPPRTTGGGETQYF. CDR3 bases: TGTGCCAGCAGCCCGCCCAGGACTACAGGGGGCGGGGAGACCCAGTACTTC.

The chain employs TRBV7-2 and TRBJ1-3; D is unresolved. V was pared by 1 base and J by 2 bases, with 9 bases between. The germline V gene encodes CDR1 SGHTA and CDR2 FQGNSA. There are 15 residues in the CDR3. The CDR3: CASSLDWTTGNTIYF. The CDR3 DNA reads TGTGCCAGCAGCTTAGATTGGACTACTGGAAACACCATATATTTT.

The sample holds one count of this clone. The V call is TRBV7-9, the J call TRBJ2-7; D remains unclear. Germline CDR1 is SEHNR and CDR2 is FQNEAQ (reference sequence). The CDR3 length is 13 residues. V was pared by 2 bases and J by 4 bases, with 9 bases between. The CDR3 DNA sequence: TGTGCCAGCAGCTTAAGATCGGATTACGAGCAGTACTTC. Its translation: CASSLRSDYEQYF.

The chain carries TRBV5-4 and TRBJ1-2; no reliable D call. The V and J ends lost 0 bases and 7 bases respectively, with 10 bases between them. The germline V gene has CDR1 SGHNT and CDR2 YYREEE (reference sequence). The CDR3 covers 13 residues. CDR3 coding DNA: TGTGCCAGCAGCTTGGACGGGGAATTTGGCTACACCTTC. Translated, it gives CASSLDGEFGYTF.

This chain uses TRBV7-9 with TRBJ1-1, with 9 bases fitting TRBD1. V dropped 5 bases and J dropped 6; count of bases not matched to a gene: 10. This CDR3 is built from 15 residues. Germline CDR1 SEHNR, CDR2 FQNEAQ (reference sequence). CDR3 region: CASSATGTGRSEAFF. CDR3 coding DNA: TGTGCCAGCAGCGCCACCGGGACAGGGAGGTCTGAAGCTTTCTTT.

J is TRBJ1-1 and V is TRBV12-5; 7 nucleotides align to TRBD1. Looked up from germline, CDR1 is LGHNT and CDR2 is FRNRAP. Losses at the gene ends were 0 bases for V and 3 bases for J; bases not matched to a gene: 7. The CDR3 has 16 residues. CDR3 region: CASGLVLGRGYTEAFF. Here the CDR3 DNA reads TGTGCTAGTGGTTTGGTACTAGGCAGGGGGTACACTGAAGCTTTCTTT.